These 8 T cell receptor beta chains share one sample of origin, sequenced in a study of metastatic and nonmetastatic thyroid tumors. TCRdb re-called the PCR reads through MiXCR. Found here are approximately 25,000 clones, 20% to 25% of them singletons; the top ten hold roughly 24%. Ahead of thyroid surgery, no patient had received treatment of any kind. The specimen sequenced was blood. These receptor sequences come from a male donor with papillary thyroid cancer or a benign thyroid nodule (not recorded which). Some clones in this sample may be carry-over from other donors' samples.

This clone was picked up many times. The chain recombines TRBV19 with TRBJ2-5, with D possibly TRBD1 on 6 matching bases. Germline CDR1 reads LNHDA; CDR2 reads SQIVND (reference sequence). Between the trimmed V and J ends, which lost 3 bases and 5 bases, there was a span of 16 bases. The CDR3 is 15 residues long. The chain's CDR3 is CASSMTRQEVETQYF. In nucleotides, the CDR3 is TGTGCCAGTAGTATGACAAGACAGGAAGTGGAGACCCAGTACTTC.

This clone was recorded at least ten times. This chain uses TRBV7-3 with TRBJ1-1; 9 bases align to TRBD1. CDR1 and CDR2 from the germline V gene are SGHTA and FQGTGA. CDR3 size: 15 residues. V dropped 0 bases and J dropped 4; count of bases not matched to a gene: 3. The DNA of the CDR3 is TGTGCCAGCAGCTTAACGGGGACAGGGACCACTGAAGCTTTCTTT. Translation: CASSLTGTGTTEAFF.

This clone was counted ten times or more. The chain is built from TRBV13 and TRBJ2-5, with D tentatively TRBD2 (5 bases). The CDR3 contains 15 residues. Germline-derived CDR1 and CDR2 are PRHDT and FYEKMQ (reference sequence). Trimming took 1 base from V and 2 from J, leaving 11 bases between them. CDR3 nucleotide sequence: TGTGCCAGCAGCTTAGAGGCAGCGGAGCAAGAGACCCAGTACTTC. As protein: CASSLEAAEQETQYF. Looking up the rest from reference TRBV13 and TRBJ2-5 gives the full variable domain: AAGVIQSPRHLIKEKRETATLKCYPIPRHDTVYWYQQGPGQDPQFLISFYEKMQSDKGSIPDRFSAQQFSDYHSELNMSSLELGDSALYFCASSLEAAEQETQYFGPGTRLLVL.

The CDR3 region has the DNA TGTGCCAGCAGCTTAGAGCCAGGGGGCTGCGACGAGCAGTACTTC. Translated: CASSLEPGGCDEQYF. The J gene is TRBJ2-7, the V gene TRBV7-8, with 8 bases lining up with TRBD1. Trimming removed 1 base from V and 5 bases from J; junction bases left unmatched: 7. Germline lookup yields CDR1 SGHVS and CDR2 FQNEAQ. This CDR3 region has 15 residues.

There are many counts of this clone. The chain combines TRBV12-3 or TRBV12-4 with TRBJ1-3; 9 bases map to TRBD1. This CDR3 spans 17 amino acids. Trimming at V came to 1 base and at J to 7 bases, leaving 11 bases not matched to a gene. CDR3 loop: CASSLGGQGGIGNTIYF. CDR3 bases: TGTGCCAGCAGTTTAGGGGGACAGGGAGGCATCGGGAACACCATATATTTT.

This clone appeared many times. The gene calls are TRBV4-1 and TRBJ2-6; D might be TRBD1 (5 bases). The CDR3 contains 15 residues. Trimming removed 2 bases from V and 1 base from J, with 6 bases in between. Looked up from germline, CDR1 is MGHRA and CDR2 is YSYEKL. CDR3 in DNA: TGCGCCAGCAGCCAAAGGGGTTCTGGGGCCAACGTCCTGACTTTC. The encoded protein is CASSQRGSGANVLTF.

At least ten counts were recorded for this clone. The chain recombines TRBV7-2 with TRBJ2-3; the D gene is possibly TRBD2 (6 bases). Germline V gives CDR1 SGHTA, CDR2 FQGNSA. Deletions cut 7 bases from V and 2 bases from J, with 19 bases between. The CDR3 contains 16 residues. The CDR3 protein is CASNSARGSTTDTQYF. The CDR3, as DNA: TGTGCCAGCAACTCGGCGCGGGGATCCACCACAGATACGCAGTATTTT.

This clone was observed many times. This chain uses TRBV20-1 with TRBJ1-1; no clear D. The CDR3 is 11 residues long. The germline gives CDR1 DFQATT, CDR2 SNEGSKA (reference sequence). The V and J ends lost 6 bases and 2 bases respectively, with 7 bases between them. In nucleotides, the CDR3 is TGCAGTGCCGCTAGAAACACTGAAGCTTTCTTT. This translates into CSAARNTEAFF.